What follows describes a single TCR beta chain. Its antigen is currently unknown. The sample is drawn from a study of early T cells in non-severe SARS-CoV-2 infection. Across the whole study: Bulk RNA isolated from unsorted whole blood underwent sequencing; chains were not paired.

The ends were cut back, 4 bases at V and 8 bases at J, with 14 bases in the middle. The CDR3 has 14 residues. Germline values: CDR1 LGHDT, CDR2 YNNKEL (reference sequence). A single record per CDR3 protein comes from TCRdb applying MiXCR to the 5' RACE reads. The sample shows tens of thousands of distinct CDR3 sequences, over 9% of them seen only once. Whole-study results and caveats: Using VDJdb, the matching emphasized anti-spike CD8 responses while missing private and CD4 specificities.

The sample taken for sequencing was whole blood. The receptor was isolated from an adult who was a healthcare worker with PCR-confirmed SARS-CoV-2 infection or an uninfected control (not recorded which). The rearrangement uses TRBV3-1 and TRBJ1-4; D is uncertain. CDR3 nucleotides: TGTGCCAGCAGCCCACTATCCGGTCAAGAAAAACTGTTTTTT. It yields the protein CASSPLSGQEKLFF.